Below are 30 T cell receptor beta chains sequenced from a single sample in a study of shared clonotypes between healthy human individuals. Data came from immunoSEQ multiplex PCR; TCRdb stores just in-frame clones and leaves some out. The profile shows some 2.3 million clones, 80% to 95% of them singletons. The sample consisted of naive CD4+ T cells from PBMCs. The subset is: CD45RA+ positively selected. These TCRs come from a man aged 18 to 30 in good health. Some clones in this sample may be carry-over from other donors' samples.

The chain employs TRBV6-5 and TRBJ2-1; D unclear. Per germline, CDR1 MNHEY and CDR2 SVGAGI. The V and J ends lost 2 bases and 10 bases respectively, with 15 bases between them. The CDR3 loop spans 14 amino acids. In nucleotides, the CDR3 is TGTGCCAGCAGTTACCGTTTTTTTTATGGCGAGCAGTTCTTC. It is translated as CASSYRFFYGEQFF.

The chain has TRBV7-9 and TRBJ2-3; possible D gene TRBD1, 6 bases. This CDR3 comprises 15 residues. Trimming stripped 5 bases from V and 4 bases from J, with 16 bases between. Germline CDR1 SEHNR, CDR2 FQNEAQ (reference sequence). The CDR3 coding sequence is TGTGCCAGCAGCGCCCGGACAGTCGGTCCAGATACGCAGTATTTT. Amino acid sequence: CASSARTVGPDTQYF.

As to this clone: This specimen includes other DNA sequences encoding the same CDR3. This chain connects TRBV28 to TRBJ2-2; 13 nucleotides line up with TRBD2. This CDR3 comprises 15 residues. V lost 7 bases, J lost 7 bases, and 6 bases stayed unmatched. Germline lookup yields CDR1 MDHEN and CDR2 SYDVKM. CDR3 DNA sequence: TGTGCCAGCACAACTAGCGGGAGGGCCAACGGGGAGCTGTTTTTT. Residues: CASTTSGRANGELFF.

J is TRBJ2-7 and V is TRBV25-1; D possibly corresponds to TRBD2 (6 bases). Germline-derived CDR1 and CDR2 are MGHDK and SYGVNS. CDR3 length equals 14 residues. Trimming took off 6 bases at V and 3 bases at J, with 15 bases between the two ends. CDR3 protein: CASRRPGLNYEQYF. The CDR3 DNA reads TGTGCCAGCAGGAGACCGGGACTGAACTACGAGCAGTACTTC.

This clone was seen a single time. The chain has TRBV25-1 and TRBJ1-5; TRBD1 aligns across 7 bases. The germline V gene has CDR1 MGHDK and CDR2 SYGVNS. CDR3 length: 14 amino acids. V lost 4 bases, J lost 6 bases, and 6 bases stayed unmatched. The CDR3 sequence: CASSGNTGAQPQHF. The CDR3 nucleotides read TGTGCCAGCAGTGGAAATACAGGGGCTCAGCCCCAGCATTTT.

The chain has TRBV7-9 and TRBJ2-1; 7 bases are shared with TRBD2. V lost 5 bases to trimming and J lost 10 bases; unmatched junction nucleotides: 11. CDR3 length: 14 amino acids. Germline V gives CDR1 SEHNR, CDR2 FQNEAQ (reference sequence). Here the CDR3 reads CASSPDTGGGEQFF. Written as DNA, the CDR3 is TGTGCCAGCAGCCCTGACACCGGGGGAGGGGAGCAGTTCTTC.

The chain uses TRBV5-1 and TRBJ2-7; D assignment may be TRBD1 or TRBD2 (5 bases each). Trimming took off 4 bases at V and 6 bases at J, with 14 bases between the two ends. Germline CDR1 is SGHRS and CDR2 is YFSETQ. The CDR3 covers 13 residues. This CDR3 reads CASSPTFGGEQYF. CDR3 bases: TGCGCCAGCAGCCCGACGTTTGGGGGCGAGCAGTACTTC. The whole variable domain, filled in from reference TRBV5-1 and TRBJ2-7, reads KAGVTQTPRYLIKTRGQQVTLSCSPISGHRSVSWYQQTPGQGLQFLFEYFSETQRNKGNFPGRFSGRQFSNSRSEMNVSTLELGDSALYLCASSPTFGGEQYFGPGTRLTVT.

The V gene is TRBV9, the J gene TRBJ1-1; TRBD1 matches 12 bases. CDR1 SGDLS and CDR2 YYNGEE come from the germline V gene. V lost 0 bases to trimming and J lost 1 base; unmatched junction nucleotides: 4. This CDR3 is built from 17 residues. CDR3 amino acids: CASSVAAGQGANTEAFF. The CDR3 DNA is TGTGCCAGCAGCGTAGCAGCGGGACAGGGGGCGAACACTGAAGCTTTCTTT.

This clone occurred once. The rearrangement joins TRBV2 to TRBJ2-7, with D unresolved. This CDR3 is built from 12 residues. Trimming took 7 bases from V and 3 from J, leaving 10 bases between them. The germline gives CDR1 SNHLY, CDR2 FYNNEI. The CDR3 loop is CASTGADYEQYF. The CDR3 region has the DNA TGTGCCAGCACAGGTGCCGACTACGAGCAGTACTTC.

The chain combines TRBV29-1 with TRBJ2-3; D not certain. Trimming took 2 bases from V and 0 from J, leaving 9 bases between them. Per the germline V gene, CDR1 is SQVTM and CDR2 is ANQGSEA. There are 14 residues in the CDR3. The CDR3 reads CSVERPGSTDTQYF. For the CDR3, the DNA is TGCAGCGTTGAACGTCCCGGAAGCACAGATACGCAGTATTTT.

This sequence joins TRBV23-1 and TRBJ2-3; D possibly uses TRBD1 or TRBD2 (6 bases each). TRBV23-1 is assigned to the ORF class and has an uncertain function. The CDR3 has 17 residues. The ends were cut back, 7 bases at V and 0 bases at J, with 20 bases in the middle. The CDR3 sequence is CASIPGEAGQSTDTQYF. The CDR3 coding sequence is TGCGCCAGCATCCCAGGGGAGGCGGGACAAAGCACAGATACGCAGTATTTT.

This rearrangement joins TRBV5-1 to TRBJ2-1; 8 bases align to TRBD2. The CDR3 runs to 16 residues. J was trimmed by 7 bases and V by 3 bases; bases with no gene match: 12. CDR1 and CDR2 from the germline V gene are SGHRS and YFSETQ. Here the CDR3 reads CASSSLAGRDRNEQFF. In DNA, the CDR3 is TGCGCCAGCAGCTCTCTAGCGGGCCGTGACCGTAATGAGCAGTTCTTC.

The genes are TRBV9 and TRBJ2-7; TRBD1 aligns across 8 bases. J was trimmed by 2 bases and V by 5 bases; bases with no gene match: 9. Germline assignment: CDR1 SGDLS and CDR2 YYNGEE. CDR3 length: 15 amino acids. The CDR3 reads CASSSPDRATYEQYF. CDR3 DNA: TGTGCCAGCAGTTCCCCGGACAGGGCTACCTACGAGCAGTACTTC.

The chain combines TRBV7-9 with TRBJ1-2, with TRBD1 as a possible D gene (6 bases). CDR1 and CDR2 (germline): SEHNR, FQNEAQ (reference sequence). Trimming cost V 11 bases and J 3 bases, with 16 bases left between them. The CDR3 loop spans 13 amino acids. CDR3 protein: CAVQVGQHYGYTF. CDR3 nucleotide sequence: TGTGCCGTTCAAGTCGGACAGCACTATGGCTACACCTTC.

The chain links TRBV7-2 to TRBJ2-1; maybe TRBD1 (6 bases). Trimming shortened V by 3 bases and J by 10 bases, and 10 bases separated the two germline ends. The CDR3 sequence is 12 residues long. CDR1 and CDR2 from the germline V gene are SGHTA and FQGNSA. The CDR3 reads CASSFRGREQFF. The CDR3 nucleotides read TGTGCCAGCAGCTTCAGGGGAAGGGAGCAGTTCTTC.

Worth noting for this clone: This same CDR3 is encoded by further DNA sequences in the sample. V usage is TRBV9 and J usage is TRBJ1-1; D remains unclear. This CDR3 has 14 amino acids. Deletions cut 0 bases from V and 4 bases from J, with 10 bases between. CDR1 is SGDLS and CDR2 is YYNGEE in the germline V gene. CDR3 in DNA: TGTGCCAGCAGCGTAGTTACGGGGAGCACTGAAGCTTTCTTT. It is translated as CASSVVTGSTEAFF.

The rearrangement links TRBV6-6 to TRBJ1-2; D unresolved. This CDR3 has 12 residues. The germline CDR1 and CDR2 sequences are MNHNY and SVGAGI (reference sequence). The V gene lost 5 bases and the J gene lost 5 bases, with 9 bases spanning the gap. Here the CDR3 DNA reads TGTGCCAGCAGTGTGACGGATTATGGCTACACCTTC. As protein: CASSVTDYGYTF.

CDR3 residues: CASSPRTLYEQYF. The CDR3 DNA reads as TGTGCCAGCAGCCCGAGGACACTCTACGAGCAGTACTTC. V gene TRBV7-9 combines with J gene TRBJ2-7; D might be TRBD1 (5 bases). CDR1 and CDR2 from the germline V gene are SEHNR and FQNEAQ (reference sequence). Trimming shortened V by 5 bases and J by 3 bases, and 11 bases separated the two germline ends. The CDR3 contains 13 residues.

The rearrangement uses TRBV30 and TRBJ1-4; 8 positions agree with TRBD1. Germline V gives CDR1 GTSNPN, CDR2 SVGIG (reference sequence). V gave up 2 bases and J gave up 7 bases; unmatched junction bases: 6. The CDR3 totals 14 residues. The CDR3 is CAWSIQGGTEKLFF. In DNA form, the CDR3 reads TGTGCCTGGAGTATACAGGGGGGTACTGAAAAACTGTTTTTT.

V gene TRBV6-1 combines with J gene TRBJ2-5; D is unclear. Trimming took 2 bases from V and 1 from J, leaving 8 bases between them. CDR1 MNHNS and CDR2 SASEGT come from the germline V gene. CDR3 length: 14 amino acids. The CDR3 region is CASSEHGRQETQYF. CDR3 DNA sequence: TGTGCCAGCAGTGAACACGGACGCCAAGAGACCCAGTACTTC.

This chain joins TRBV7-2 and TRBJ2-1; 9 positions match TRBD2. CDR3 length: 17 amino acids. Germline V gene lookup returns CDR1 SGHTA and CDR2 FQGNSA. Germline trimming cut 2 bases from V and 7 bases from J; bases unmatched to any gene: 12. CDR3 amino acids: CASSLMASGTGWNEQFF. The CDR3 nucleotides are TGTGCCAGCAGCTTAATGGCTAGCGGGACCGGGTGGAATGAGCAGTTCTTC. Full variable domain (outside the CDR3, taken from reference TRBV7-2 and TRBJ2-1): GAGVSQSPSNKVTEKGKDVELRCDPISGHTALYWYRQSLGQGLEFLIYFQGNSAPDKSGLPSDRFSAERTGGSVSTLTIQRTQQEDSAVYLCASSLMASGTGWNEQFFGPGTRLTVL.

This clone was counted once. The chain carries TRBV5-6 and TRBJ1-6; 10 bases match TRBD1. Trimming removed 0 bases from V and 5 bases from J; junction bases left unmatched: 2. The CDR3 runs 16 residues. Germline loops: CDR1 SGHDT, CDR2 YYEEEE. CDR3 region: CASSLAGTGDNSPLHF. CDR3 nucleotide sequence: TGTGCCAGCAGCTTGGCTGGGACAGGGGATAATTCACCCCTCCACTTT.

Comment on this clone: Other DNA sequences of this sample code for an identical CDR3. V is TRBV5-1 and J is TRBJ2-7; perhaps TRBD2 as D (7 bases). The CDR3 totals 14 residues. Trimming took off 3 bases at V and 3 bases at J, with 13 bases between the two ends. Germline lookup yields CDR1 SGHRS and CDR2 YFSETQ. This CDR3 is CASSSGGVSYEQYF. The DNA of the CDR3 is TGCGCCAGCAGCTCGGGGGGCGTAAGCTACGAGCAGTACTTC.

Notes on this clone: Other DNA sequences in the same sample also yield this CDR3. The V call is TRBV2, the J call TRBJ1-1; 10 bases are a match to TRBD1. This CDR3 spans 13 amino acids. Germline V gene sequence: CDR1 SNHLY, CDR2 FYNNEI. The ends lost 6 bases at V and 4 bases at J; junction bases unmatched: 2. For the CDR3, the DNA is TGTGCCAGCAGACGGGACAGGGGCACTGAAGCTTTCTTT. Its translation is CASRRDRGTEAFF.

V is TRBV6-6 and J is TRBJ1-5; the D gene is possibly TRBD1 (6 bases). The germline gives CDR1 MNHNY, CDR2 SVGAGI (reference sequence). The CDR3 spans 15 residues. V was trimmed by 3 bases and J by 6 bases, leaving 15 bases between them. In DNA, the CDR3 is TGTGCCAGCAGTTATGGTCAGGGGCCGGGTCAGCCCCAGCATTTT. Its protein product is CASSYGQGPGQPQHF.

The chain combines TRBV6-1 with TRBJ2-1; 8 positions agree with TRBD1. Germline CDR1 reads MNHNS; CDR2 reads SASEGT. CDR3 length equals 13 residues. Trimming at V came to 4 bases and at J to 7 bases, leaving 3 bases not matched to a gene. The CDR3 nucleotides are TGTGCCAGCAGTGTTCGGACAGGGAATGAGCAGTTCTTC. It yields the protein CASSVRTGNEQFF.

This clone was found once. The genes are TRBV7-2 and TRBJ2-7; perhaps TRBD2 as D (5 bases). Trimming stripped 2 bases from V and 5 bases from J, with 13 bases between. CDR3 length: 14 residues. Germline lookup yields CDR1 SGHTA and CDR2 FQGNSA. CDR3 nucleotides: TGTGCCAGCAGCTTAAGTTGGCGGGTGAACGAGCAGTACTTC. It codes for CASSLSWRVNEQYF.

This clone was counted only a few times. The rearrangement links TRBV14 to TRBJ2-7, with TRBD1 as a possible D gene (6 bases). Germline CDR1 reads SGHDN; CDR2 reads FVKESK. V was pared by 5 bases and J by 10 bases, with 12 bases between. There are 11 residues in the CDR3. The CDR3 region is CASSWTVLQYF. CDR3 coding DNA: TGTGCCAGCAGCTGGACAGTCCTCCAGTACTTC. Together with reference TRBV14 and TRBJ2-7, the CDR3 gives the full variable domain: EAGVTQFPSHSVIEKGQTVTLRCDPISGHDNLYWYRRVMGKEIKFLLHFVKESKQDESGMPNNRFLAERTGGTYSTLKVQPAELEDSGVYFCASSWTVLQYFGPGTRLTVT.

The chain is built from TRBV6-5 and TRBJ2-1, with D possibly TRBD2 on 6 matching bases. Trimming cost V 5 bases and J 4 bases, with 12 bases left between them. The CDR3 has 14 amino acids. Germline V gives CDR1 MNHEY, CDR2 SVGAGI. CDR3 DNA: TGTGCCAGCAGTCCCCGGGACTTTTACAATGAGCAGTTCTTC. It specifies CASSPRDFYNEQFF.

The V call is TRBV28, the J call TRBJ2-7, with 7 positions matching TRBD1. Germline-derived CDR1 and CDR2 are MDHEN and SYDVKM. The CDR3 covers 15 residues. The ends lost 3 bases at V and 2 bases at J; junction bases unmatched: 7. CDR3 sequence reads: CASSFGGQPAYEQYF. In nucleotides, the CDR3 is TGTGCCAGCAGTTTTGGGGGACAGCCTGCCTACGAGCAGTACTTC.